One sample yielded the 12 T cell receptor beta chains listed below, sequenced in a study of blood T cell repertoires in COVID-19. This table comes from immunoSEQ multiplex PCR, and its TCRdb copy is limited to in-frame clones, with some not included. This sample has about 88,000 clones, with approximately 91% found just once. Sequencing was done on a sample of peripheral blood. Receptor source: a woman of 80 years or more with acute or convalescent COVID-19.

This clone has just a few counts. Other DNA variants within this sample encode the same CDR3. The chain has TRBV10-3 and TRBJ1-4, with 8 bases lining up with TRBD1. This CDR3 has 14 amino acids. Trimming cost V 2 bases and J 8 bases; bases outside gene matches: 4. Germline CDR1 is ENHRY and CDR2 is SYGVKD. CDR3 sequence reads: CAISEEGTGEKLFF. In DNA form, the CDR3 reads TGTGCCATCAGTGAGGAAGGGACAGGAGAAAAACTGTTTTTT.

The chain joins TRBV30 to TRBJ2-3; D possibly corresponds to TRBD1 (6 bases). This CDR3 region has 15 residues. Trimming took 0 bases from V and 5 from J, leaving 15 bases between them. Germline assignment: CDR1 GTSNPN and CDR2 SVGIG (reference sequence). The CDR3 protein is CAWSVGGARGDTQYF. In DNA, the CDR3 is TGTGCCTGGAGTGTAGGGGGAGCCCGCGGAGATACGCAGTATTTT. Full variable domain (remainder filled in from reference TRBV30 and TRBJ2-3): SQTIHQWPATLVQPVGSPLSLECTVEGTSNPNLYWYRQAAGRGLQLLFYSVGIGQISSEVPQNLSASRPQDRQFILSSKKLLLSDSGFYLCAWSVGGARGDTQYFGPGTRLTVL.

The chain has TRBV4-3 and TRBJ2-5, with D maybe TRBD2 (6 bases). Germline CDR1 reads LGHNA; CDR2 reads YSLEER. There are 13 residues in the CDR3. The V gene lost 3 bases and the J gene lost 7 bases, with 12 bases spanning the gap. For the CDR3, the DNA is TGCGCCAGCAGCCAGGAAAGGGGAGGGACCCAGTACTTC. Protein product: CASSQERGGTQYF.

This clone was counted a single time. The V and J genes are TRBV4-3 and TRBJ2-1; 12 nucleotides match TRBD2. V shed 4 bases and J 10 bases; nucleotides not matched to a gene: 2. There are 13 residues in the CDR3. Germline lookup yields CDR1 LGHNA and CDR2 YSLEER. CDR3 loop: CASSLGLAGEQFF. The CDR3 DNA sequence: TGCGCCAGCAGCCTCGGACTAGCGGGGGAGCAGTTCTTC.

The rearrangement uses TRBV7-2 and TRBJ1-3; D might be TRBD1 (6 bases). This CDR3 region has 18 residues. The ends were cut back, 5 bases at V and 4 bases at J, with 24 bases in the middle. Germline assignment: CDR1 SGHTA and CDR2 FQGNSA. The CDR3 reads CASSPAPGRGALGNTIYF. DNA for the CDR3: TGTGCCAGCAGCCCAGCCCCGGGCCGGGGGGCGTTAGGAAACACCATATATTTT.

This chain links TRBV28 with TRBJ2-7; 14 bases are shared with TRBD2. CDR3 length equals 17 residues. J was trimmed by 5 bases and V by 7 bases; bases with no gene match: 13. From germline, CDR1 is MDHEN and CDR2 SYDVKM. The CDR3 is CASKGTSGSRMMDEQYF. For the CDR3, the DNA is TGTGCCAGCAAAGGGACTAGCGGGAGTCGGATGATGGACGAGCAGTACTTC.

Of note for this clone: At one end, the junction sequence differs from germline, possibly due to a read error. The chain combines TRBV4-3 with TRBJ2-7; the match to TRBD2 covers 8 bases. This CDR3 comprises 16 residues. Germline lookup yields CDR1 LGHNA and CDR2 YSLEER. In nucleotides, the CDR3 is TGCGCCAGCAGCCAAGATCTCGGGACTAGTTCCTCCGAGCAGTACTTC. It is translated as CASSQDLGTSSSEQYF.

The gene calls are TRBV7-6 and TRBJ2-2; D remains ambiguous. The V gene lost 1 base and the J gene lost 1 base, with 4 bases spanning the gap. Germline loops: CDR1 SGHVS, CDR2 FNYEAQ. The CDR3 is 14 residues long. The CDR3 loop is CASSLVVNTGELFF. The CDR3, as DNA: TGTGCCAGCAGCTTAGTAGTGAACACCGGGGAGCTGTTTTTT.

The chain carries TRBV5-8 and TRBJ1-1; TRBD1 matches 7 bases. V was pared by 1 base and J by 0 bases, with 3 bases of the junction left unmatched. CDR3 length: 15 residues. Germline V gives CDR1 SGHTS, CDR2 YDEGEE. CDR3 residues: CASSLYQGVNTEAFF. DNA of the CDR3: TGTGCCAGCAGCTTGTACCAGGGGGTGAACACTGAAGCTTTCTTT.

J is TRBJ2-1 and V is TRBV29-1; D ambiguous. The germline V and J ends were trimmed by 3 bases and 2 bases, with 8 bases remaining between them. Germline CDR1 and CDR2: SQVTM and ANQGSEA. The CDR3 is made up of 13 amino acids. The CDR3 spells CSVDPQTYNEQFF. CDR3 sequence (DNA): TGCAGCGTTGACCCCCAGACCTACAATGAGCAGTTCTTC.

The chain employs TRBV19 and TRBJ1-2, with D possibly being TRBD1 (5 bases). The CDR3 has 14 amino acids. Germline loops: CDR1 LNHDA, CDR2 SQIVND (reference sequence). The V end was cut by 3 bases, the J end by 4 bases, with 12 bases between. CDR3 in DNA: TGTGCCAGTAGTATCCGGTCCGGGGGCTATGGCTACACCTTC. It specifies CASSIRSGGYGYTF.

The chain combines TRBV7-9 with TRBJ1-2; 7 bases match TRBD1. In germline, CDR1 is SEHNR, CDR2 FQNEAQ (reference sequence). V lost 5 bases, J lost 4 bases, and 4 bases stayed unmatched. This CDR3 spans 13 amino acids. In DNA form, the CDR3 reads TGTGCCAGCAGCCAGGGACAGTCCTATGGCTACACCTTC. It encodes CASSQGQSYGYTF.